These 23 T cell receptor beta chains came from one sample sequenced in a study of blood T cell repertoires in COVID-19. The data were produced by immunoSEQ multiplex PCR, yet TCRdb's version contains in-frame clones alone and is incomplete. The table has under 200,000 clones, around four fifths seen once; the top ten hold nearly 8%. Sequencing was performed on PBMCs or T cells enriched from blood (not recorded which). The receptor source for this set is a woman aged 50 to 65 who had recovered from COVID-19.

V usage is TRBV12-3 or TRBV12-4 and J usage is TRBJ2-4, with a weak D call TRBD2 (6 bases). This CDR3 region has 13 residues. Between the trimmed V and J ends, which lost 1 base and 12 bases, there was a span of 13 bases. The CDR3 nucleotides read TGTGCCAGCAGTTTAGGGGACTCAAGAGATCAGTACTTC. The encoded protein is CASSLGDSRDQYF.

This sequence joins TRBV3-1 (or the pseudogene TRBV3-2) and TRBJ2-1; the D is unclear. V was cut by 5 bases and J by 10 bases, with 12 bases left in between. This CDR3 is built from 12 residues. CDR1 is LGHDT and CDR2 is YNNKEL in the germline V gene (reference sequence). CDR3 amino acids: CASSSRLEEQFF. The CDR3 bases are TGTGCCAGCAGCTCCCGACTTGAAGAGCAGTTCTTC.

This rearrangement joins TRBV18 to TRBJ2-2; weak D call: TRBD2 (6 bases). Germline V gene lookup returns CDR1 KGHSH and CDR2 LQKENI. Trimming took off 3 bases at V and 4 bases at J, with 9 bases between the two ends. CDR3 length: 14 amino acids. CDR3 coding DNA: TGTGCCAGCTCACCGGGACTCCTCACCGGGGAGCTGTTTTTT. Protein: CASSPGLLTGELFF. Together with reference TRBV18 and TRBJ2-2, the CDR3 gives the full variable domain: NAGVMQNPRHLVRRRGQEARLRCSPMKGHSHVYWYRQLPEEGLKFMVYLQKENIIDESGMPKERFSAEFPKEGPSILRIQQVVRGDSAAYFCASSPGLLTGELFFGEGSRLTVL.

V is TRBV15 and J is TRBJ2-7; 9 positions match TRBD1. The CDR3 totals 14 residues. V gave up 4 bases and J gave up 3 bases; unmatched junction bases: 4. Germline V gene lookup returns CDR1 LNHNV and CDR2 YYDKDF (reference sequence). The CDR3, as DNA: TGTGCCACCAGCACCCAGACAGGGGGCTACGAGCAGTACTTC. It yields the protein CATSTQTGGYEQYF.

This sequence joins TRBV27 and TRBJ1-2, with D possibly TRBD1 on 5 matching bases. CDR1 is MNHEY and CDR2 is SMNVEV in the germline V gene (reference sequence). V dropped 8 bases and J dropped 3 bases, with 16 bases sitting between them. The CDR3 has 14 residues. CDR3 residues: CASGQFGAHYGYTF. The CDR3, as DNA: TGTGCCAGCGGTCAGTTTGGGGCCCACTATGGCTACACCTTC.

This clone was seen only a few times. The chain is built from TRBV7-2 and TRBJ1-2, with D tentatively TRBD1 (6 bases). Deletions cut 5 bases from V and 7 bases from J, with 26 bases between. The V gene's germline CDR1 is SGHTA and CDR2 FQGNSA. CDR3 length equals 17 residues. CDR3 DNA sequence: TGTGCCAGCAGCCCCGGAAGGGGGGGCCGATCCCCAGGTGGCTACACCTTC. Protein product: CASSPGRGGRSPGGYTF.

The chain is built from TRBV3-1 (or the pseudogene TRBV3-2) and TRBJ2-7; the D is unclear. Germline V gene sequence: CDR1 LGHDT, CDR2 YNNKEL (reference sequence). The CDR3 runs to 16 residues. With 4 bases removed from V and 0 bases from J, the gap between germline ends came to 16 bases. The CDR3 region is CASSPSGPRSSYEQYF. As DNA, the CDR3 is TGTGCCAGCAGCCCCTCCGGTCCCCGGAGCTCCTACGAGCAGTACTTC.

The rearrangement uses TRBV6-6 and TRBJ1-2; 7 bases match TRBD1. Germline V lookup: CDR1 MNHNY, CDR2 SVGAGI (reference sequence). After removal of 6 bases from V and 6 bases from J, the junction contained 7 bases not matched to a gene. The CDR3 extends over 13 amino acids. The CDR3 nucleotides read TGTGCCAGCAGGACTACCACAGGGGATGGCTACACCTTC. Its translation is CASRTTTGDGYTF.

The chain is built from TRBV10-2 and TRBJ1-5; 9 bases line up with TRBD1. CDR1 is WSHSY and CDR2 is SAAADI in the germline V gene. The CDR3 has 17 residues. The ends lost 4 bases at V and 0 bases at J; junction bases unmatched: 7. The CDR3 protein is CASSASDRGYSNQPQHF. CDR3 bases: TGCGCCAGCAGTGCCTCGGACAGGGGATATAGCAATCAGCCCCAGCATTTT.

The chain links TRBV7-6 to TRBJ2-1; 7 nucleotides line up with TRBD1. V trimming: 2 bases; J trimming: 8 bases; junction bases outside the gene matches: 12. CDR1 is SGHVS, CDR2 FNYEAQ, per germline. The CDR3 loop spans 16 amino acids. The CDR3 spells CASSLSPSRQGDEQFF. DNA of the CDR3: TGTGCCAGCAGCTTAAGCCCTTCCCGACAGGGTGATGAGCAGTTCTTC.

This chain joins TRBV11-2 and TRBJ1-2, with TRBD1 matching over 7 bases. This CDR3 comprises 14 residues. CDR1 is SGHAT and CDR2 is FQNNGV in the germline V gene. V trimming: 1 base; J trimming: 7 bases; junction bases outside the gene matches: 6. The CDR3, as DNA: TGTGCCAGCAGCTTAGGACAGGGATTGTTTGGCTACACCTTC. Encoded protein: CASSLGQGLFGYTF. Full variable domain (missing parts from reference TRBV11-2 and TRBJ1-2): EAGVAQSPRYKIIEKRQSVAFWCNPISGHATLYWYQQILGQGPKLLIQFQNNGVVDDSQLPKDRFSAERLKGVDSTLKIQPAKLEDSAVYLCASSLGQGLFGYTFGSGTRLTVV.

This clone has a handful of counts. This rearrangement joins TRBV24-1 to TRBJ1-3; TRBD1 matches 8 bases. With 6 bases clipped from V and 4 bases from J, the junction kept 4 bases outside the gene matches. Germline V gene sequence: CDR1 KGHDR, CDR2 SFDVKD. The CDR3 is made up of 14 amino acids. The chain's CDR3 is CATSFGTGGNTIYF. DNA of the CDR3: TGTGCCACCAGTTTCGGGACAGGAGGAAACACCATATATTTT.

This sequence joins TRBV18 and TRBJ1-6; D remains unclear. V was shortened by 3 bases and J by 5 bases, with 11 bases between the two germline ends. The CDR3 spans 15 residues. From germline, CDR1 is KGHSH and CDR2 LQKENI. Here the CDR3 reads CASSPTQMNNSPLHF. The CDR3 DNA is TGTGCCAGCTCACCGACTCAGATGAATAATTCACCCCTCCACTTT.

The rearrangement uses TRBV11-3 and TRBJ1-4; 7 bases match TRBD1. Trimming took 4 bases from V and 6 from J; bases not matched to a gene: 11. Germline CDR1 is SGHNT and CDR2 is YENEEA. This CDR3 is built from 16 residues. The CDR3 coding sequence is TGTGCCAGCAGCTCGAACCTCAGGGGGTCGGATGAAAAACTGTTTTTT. Protein product: CASSSNLRGSDEKLFF.

The genes are TRBV18 and TRBJ1-4, with D possibly TRBD1 on 6 matching bases. The CDR3 length is 14 residues. V was trimmed by 5 bases and J by 8 bases, leaving 15 bases between them. The germline CDR1 and CDR2 sequences are KGHSH and LQKENI. In nucleotides, the CDR3 is TGTGCCAGCTCATCGGGACAAGGAGGCGAAAAACTGTTTTTT. Translation: CASSSGQGGEKLFF.

The table lists this clone with a count of one. This sequence joins TRBV29-1 and TRBJ2-6, with a tentative D call TRBD2 (6 bases). Germline CDR1 is SQVTM and CDR2 is ANQGSEA. The V gene lost 1 base and the J gene lost 3 bases, with 7 bases spanning the gap. This CDR3 spans 14 amino acids. CDR3 protein: CSVEAGVGANVLTF. CDR3 bases: TGCAGCGTTGAAGCGGGAGTTGGGGCCAACGTCCTGACTTTC.

This chain links TRBV5-1 with TRBJ2-7, with D possibly matching TRBD1 (6 bases). The CDR3 covers 11 residues. Trimming pared 6 bases from V and 5 bases from J, leaving 9 bases between. CDR1 SGHRS and CDR2 YFSETQ come from the germline V gene. In nucleotides, the CDR3 is TGCGCCAGCACCGCAGGGGACGAGCAGTACTTC. Its translation: CASTAGDEQYF.

The CDR3 bases are TGTGCCAGCAGTGTCGGGGGGCCGGAGTCATATGGCTACACCTTC. As protein: CASSVGGPESYGYTF. The chain is built from TRBV2 and TRBJ1-2; a possible D gene is TRBD1 (6 bases). The CDR3 contains 15 residues. V was clipped by 4 bases and J by 5 bases, with 17 bases between them. Germline V gives CDR1 SNHLY, CDR2 FYNNEI.

The chain is built from TRBV7-2 and TRBJ2-1; 12 bases match TRBD2. V dropped 7 bases and J dropped 10; count of bases not matched to a gene: 11. The CDR3 loop spans 15 amino acids. CDR1 is SGHTA and CDR2 is FQGNSA in the germline V gene. The CDR3 bases are TGTGCCAGCACCCGGACTAGCGGGGCCTACTCGGAGCAGTTCTTC. This sequence encodes CASTRTSGAYSEQFF.

The J gene is TRBJ2-7, the V gene TRBV3-1 (or the pseudogene TRBV3-2); possible D gene TRBD1, 5 bases. Trimming removed 4 bases from V and 3 bases from J, with 7 bases in between. Per germline, CDR1 LGHDT and CDR2 YNNKEL (reference sequence). This CDR3 region has 12 residues. The CDR3 reads CASSPQGYEQYF. The CDR3 DNA is TGTGCCAGCAGCCCCCAGGGCTACGAGCAGTACTTC.

The chain recombines TRBV10-3 with TRBJ2-2; 10 positions agree with TRBD1. V lost 6 bases and J lost 4; bases outside the gene matches: 2. In germline, CDR1 is ENHRY, CDR2 SYGVKD. CDR3 length equals 14 residues. The CDR3 DNA sequence: TGTGCCATCAGAGGGACAGGGGCCACCGGGGAGCTGTTTTTT. This encodes CAIRGTGATGELFF.

This clone has only one observation. This chain connects TRBV3-1 (or the pseudogene TRBV3-2) to TRBJ2-1, with TRBD2 as a possible D gene (7 bases). V was shortened by 4 bases and J by 9 bases, with 19 bases between the two germline ends. Germline lookup yields CDR1 LGHDT and CDR2 YNNKEL (reference sequence). The CDR3 spans 15 residues. The CDR3 bases are TGTGCCAGCAGCCCCAGAGGAGGGGGGGCTGTTGAGCAGTTCTTC. Translated, it gives CASSPRGGGAVEQFF.

The J gene is TRBJ2-5, the V gene TRBV5-5, with D possibly matching TRBD2 (5 bases). Germline CDR1 and CDR2: SGHKS and YYEKEE (reference sequence). The V gene lost 0 bases and the J gene lost 5 bases, with 11 bases spanning the gap. The CDR3 extends over 14 amino acids. The CDR3 protein is CASSLVLAVETQYF. DNA of the CDR3: TGTGCCAGCAGCTTGGTCCTAGCCGTTGAGACCCAGTACTTC.